These 5 T cell receptor beta chains were sequenced from one sample in a study of blood T cells in healthy people across ages. PCR was performed a second time for about 7 to 11 cycles using a sample-barcoded 5' primer and a J-beta primer mix. TCRdb recomputed calls from the 5' RACE reads with MiXCR, one row per CDR3 protein. Found here are about 800,000 distinct CDR3 sequences, 25% of them singletons; the top ten hold 3% to 4%. These data also formed part of another study, on T cells of mothers and their children.

Sequencing was carried out using blood. The source of these receptors is a boy aged 5-17 years in good health.

This clonotype has a handful of counts. The rearrangement uses TRBV2 and TRBJ2-7, with TRBD1 identical over 7 bases. This CDR3 is built from 12 residues. V shed 7 bases, J shed 2 bases, and the junction held 2 bases outside the gene matches. CDR1 is SNHLY and CDR2 is FYNNEI in the germline V gene. The CDR3 spells CASNRGPYEQYF. CDR3 DNA sequence: TGTGCCAGCAACAGGGGACCCTACGAGCAGTACTTC.

The rearrangement links TRBV2 to TRBJ2-6; D is possibly TRBD1 (6 bases). Germline assignment: CDR1 SNHLY and CDR2 FYNNEI. The CDR3 is made up of 15 amino acids. With 5 bases removed from V and 2 bases from J, the gap between germline ends came to 10 bases. This CDR3 is CASSRGTAGANVLTF. In DNA, the CDR3 is TGTGCCAGCAGTAGGGGGACGGCTGGGGCCAACGTCCTGACTTTC.

This clonotype was found many times. The gene calls are TRBV28 and TRBJ1-2; no firm D call. The germline V gene has CDR1 MDHEN and CDR2 SYDVKM. V lost 5 bases and J 3 bases, leaving 7 bases between the germline ends. This CDR3 is built from 12 residues. CDR3 nucleotides: TGTGCCAGCAGTCTCCGTTACTATGGCTACACCTTC. This gives the protein CASSLRYYGYTF.

This rearrangement joins TRBV20-1 to TRBJ1-2; TRBD1 might be the D (5 bases). Trimming removed 5 bases at V and 0 bases at J, with 16 bases between. CDR3 size: 15 residues. The V gene's germline CDR1 is DFQATT and CDR2 SNEGSKA (reference sequence). Here the CDR3 DNA reads TGCAGTGCTCCTAAGACAGTCCTCTCTAACTATGGCTACACCTTC. Translation gives CSAPKTVLSNYGYTF.

This clonotype was observed a handful of times. The chain links TRBV6-5 to TRBJ2-5; maybe TRBD1 (6 bases). The DNA matches TRBJ2-1 better at its end, which makes the J call doubtful. The CDR3 is 13 amino acids. The germline V gene has CDR1 MNHEY and CDR2 SVGAGI. CDR3 DNA sequence: TGTGCCAGCAGTTACGACAGGAACAATGAGCAGTTCTTC. This codes for CASSYDRNNEQFF.